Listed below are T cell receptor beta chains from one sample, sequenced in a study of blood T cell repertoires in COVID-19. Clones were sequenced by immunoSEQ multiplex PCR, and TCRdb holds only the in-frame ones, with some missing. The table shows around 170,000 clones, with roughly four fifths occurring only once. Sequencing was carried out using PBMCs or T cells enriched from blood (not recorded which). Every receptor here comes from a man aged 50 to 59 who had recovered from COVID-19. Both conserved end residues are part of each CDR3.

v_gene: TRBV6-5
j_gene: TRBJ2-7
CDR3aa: CASSYTGGGGEQYF

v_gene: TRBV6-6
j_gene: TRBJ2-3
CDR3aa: CASRSTSGGIDTQYF

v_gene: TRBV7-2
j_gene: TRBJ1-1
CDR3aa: CASSKTGVNTEAFF

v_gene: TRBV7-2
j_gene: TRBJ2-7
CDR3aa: CASSLQQAYEQYF

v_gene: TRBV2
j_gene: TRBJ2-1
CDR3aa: CASTEWGSGGANEQFF

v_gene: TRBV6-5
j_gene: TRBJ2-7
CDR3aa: CASSGGTFSYEQYF

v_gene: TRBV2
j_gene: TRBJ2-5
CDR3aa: CASSEPPGRGRGGGWETQYF

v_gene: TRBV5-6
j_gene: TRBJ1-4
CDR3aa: CASSLIQRQGSEKLFF

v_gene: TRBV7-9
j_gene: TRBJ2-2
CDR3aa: CASSSPQGGTGELFF

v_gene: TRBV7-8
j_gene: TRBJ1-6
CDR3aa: CASSLARTVNSPLHF

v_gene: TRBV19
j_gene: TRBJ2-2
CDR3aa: CASSPPGVRGGELFF

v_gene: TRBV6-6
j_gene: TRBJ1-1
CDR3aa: CASTSGGGNTEAFF

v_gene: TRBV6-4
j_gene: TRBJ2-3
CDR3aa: CASSPSGGATDTQYF

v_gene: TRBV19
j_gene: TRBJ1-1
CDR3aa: CASTNLVTGGTEAFF

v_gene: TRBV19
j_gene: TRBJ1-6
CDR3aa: CASSFLSYNSPLHF

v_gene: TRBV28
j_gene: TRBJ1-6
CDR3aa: CASSRRTGGFNSPLHF

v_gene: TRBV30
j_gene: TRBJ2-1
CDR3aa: CAWSEPLLQYNEQFF

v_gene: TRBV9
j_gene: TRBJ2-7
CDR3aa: CASSSGTSGGREQYF

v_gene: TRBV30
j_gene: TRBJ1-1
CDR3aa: CAWRLPGTPNTEAFF

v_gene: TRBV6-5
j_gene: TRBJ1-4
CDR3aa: CASSRQGGNEKLFF

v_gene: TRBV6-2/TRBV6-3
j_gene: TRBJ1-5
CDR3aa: CASSYSTGDSNQPQHF

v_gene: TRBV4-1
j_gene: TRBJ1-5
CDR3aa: CASSQEFLDQPQHF

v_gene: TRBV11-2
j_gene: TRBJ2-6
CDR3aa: CASSESQGVSGANVLTF

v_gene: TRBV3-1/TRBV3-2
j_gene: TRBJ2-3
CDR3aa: CASSHSGEGTDTQYF